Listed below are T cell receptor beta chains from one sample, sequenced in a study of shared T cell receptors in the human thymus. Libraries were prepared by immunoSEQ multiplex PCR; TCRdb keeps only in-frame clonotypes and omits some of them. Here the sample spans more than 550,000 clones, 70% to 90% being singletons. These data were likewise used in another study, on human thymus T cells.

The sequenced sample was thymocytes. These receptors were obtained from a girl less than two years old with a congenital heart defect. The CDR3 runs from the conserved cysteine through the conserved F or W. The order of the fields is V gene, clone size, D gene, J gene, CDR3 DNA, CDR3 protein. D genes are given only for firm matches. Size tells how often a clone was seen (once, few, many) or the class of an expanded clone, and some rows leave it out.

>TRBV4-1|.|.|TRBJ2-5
TGCGCCAGCAGCCAAGTCCGCAGGGGAGCAAAAGAGACCCAGTACTTC
CASSQVRRGAKETQYF
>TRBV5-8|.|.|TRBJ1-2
TGTGCCAGCAGCGGGGGGGTCGGGCCTCGATATGGCTACACCTTC
CASSGGVGPRYGYTF
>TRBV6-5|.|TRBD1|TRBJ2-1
TGTGCCAGCAGTTACATCTGGGACAGCTACAATGAGCAGTTCTTC
CASSYIWDSYNEQFF
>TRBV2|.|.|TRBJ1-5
TGTGCCAGCAGTGCGGAGGTGTATAGCAATCAGCCCCAGCATTTT
CASSAEVYSNQPQHF
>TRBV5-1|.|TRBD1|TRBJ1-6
TGCGCCAGCAGCTCGACGGACAGGGTCGCCTATAATTCACCCCTCCACTTT
CASSSTDRVAYNSPLHF
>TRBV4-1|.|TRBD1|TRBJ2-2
TGCGCCAGCAGTAGGGGGCGGGTTGGCGGGGAGCTGTTTTTT
CASSRGRVGGELFF
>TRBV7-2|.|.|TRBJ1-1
TGTGCCAGCAGCTCCGGGACACCCTACACTGAAGCTTTCTTT
CASSSGTPYTEAFF
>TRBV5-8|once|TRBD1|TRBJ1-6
TGTGCCAGCAGCTTCCGGACAGGGAAGTTGAATAATTCACCCCTCCACTTT
CASSFRTGKLNNSPLHF
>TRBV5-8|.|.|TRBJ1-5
TGTGCCAGCAGCTTGTCGGGGAATGGGAATCAGCCCCAGCATTTT
CASSLSGNGNQPQHF
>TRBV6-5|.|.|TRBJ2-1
TGTGCCAGCAGTTACGAAGAGCACGATGACAATGAGCAGTTCTTC
CASSYEEHDDNEQFF
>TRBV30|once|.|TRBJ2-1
TGTGCCTGGAGCGTCTCGCGTGGGGGCCCGGCGTATGAGCAGTTCTTC
CAWSVSRGGPAYEQFF
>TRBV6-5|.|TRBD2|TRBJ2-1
TGTGCCAGCAGCAGGACTAGCGTTTGGGGTGAGCAGTTCTTC
CASSRTSVWGEQFF
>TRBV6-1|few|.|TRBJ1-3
TGTGCCAGCAGTGAAATTGACGGACTCCGCTCTGGAAACACCATATATTTT
CASSEIDGLRSGNTIYF
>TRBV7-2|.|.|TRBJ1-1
TGTGCCAGCAGCTTAGCGGCGTGGCAGAGACGAACGATAAGGAGCGCTGAAGCTTTCTTT
CASSLAAWQRRTIRSAEAFF
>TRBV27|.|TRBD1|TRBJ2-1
TGTGCCAGCATGGCCTACAGGGGGCCCTACAATGAGCAGTTCTTC
CASMAYRGPYNEQFF
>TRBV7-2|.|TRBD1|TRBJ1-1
TGTGCCAGCAGCTTTCAGACCGGGGGGGGACAGGGAAAGAACACTGAAGCTTTCTTT
CASSFQTGGGQGKNTEAFF
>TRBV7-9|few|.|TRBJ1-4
TGTGCCAGCAGCTCCGCTCATTACACCACAGGGATGGTTTCTGAAAAACTGTTTTTT
CASSSAHYTTGMVSEKLFF
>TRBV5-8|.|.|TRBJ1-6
TGTGCCAGCAGCACACCCTGGGCCGCTTCACCCCTCCACTTT
CASSTPWAASPLHF
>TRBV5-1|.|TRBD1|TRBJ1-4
TGCGCCAGCAGCTTGGTACAGGGGTACGGGGAAAAACTGTTTTTT
CASSLVQGYGEKLFF
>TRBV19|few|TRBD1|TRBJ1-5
TGTGCCAGTACCCAAGACAGGGGGCATCAGCCCCAGCATTTT
CASTQDRGHQPQHF
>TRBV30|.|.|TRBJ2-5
TGTGCCTGGAGTCGAGCGTACCAAGAGACCCAGTACTTC
CAWSRAYQETQYF
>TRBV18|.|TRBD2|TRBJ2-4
TGTGCCAGCTCACCACCGGGAGGGCTTGCCAAAAACATTCAGTACTTC
CASSPPGGLAKNIQYF
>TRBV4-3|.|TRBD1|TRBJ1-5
TGCGCCAGCAGCCCCGGACAGGGTTCTGGTAATCAGCCCCAGCATTTT
CASSPGQGSGNQPQHF
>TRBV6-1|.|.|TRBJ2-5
TGTGCCAGCAGTGAAGGTACAGGGGGGGACGAGACCCAGTACTTC
CASSEGTGGDETQYF
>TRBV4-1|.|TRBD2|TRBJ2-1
TGCGCCAGCAGCCAAGACGGAGCGGGGGACTCCTCAAGCTCCTACAATGAGCAGTTCTTC
CASSQDGAGDSSSSYNEQFF
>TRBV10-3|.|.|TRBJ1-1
TGTGCCATCAGTGTTGAGGGTCCGGAAGCTTTCTTT
CAISVEGPEAFF
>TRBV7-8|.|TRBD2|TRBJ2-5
TGTGCCAGCAGCTGGAGCGGGGGGACCCAAGAGACCCAGTACTTC
CASSWSGGTQETQYF
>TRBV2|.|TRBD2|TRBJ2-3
TGTGCCAGCAGGGGGGTAGCGGGGGAAGATACGCAGTATTTT
CASRGVAGEDTQYF
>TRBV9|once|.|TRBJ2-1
TGTGCCAGCAGCGTGGCGGGGGCTATCTACAATGAGCAGTTCTTC
CASSVAGAIYNEQFF
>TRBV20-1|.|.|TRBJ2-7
TGCAGTGGGTCAGGAAGATACGAGCAGTACTTC
CSGSGRYEQYF
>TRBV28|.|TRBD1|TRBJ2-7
TGTGCCAGCATGGGGACAGGGGCCGGGCAGTACTTC
CASMGTGAGQYF
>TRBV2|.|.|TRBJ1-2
TGTGCCAGCAGTGAAGGCCCCTCTGCGGAGTTCGGCCTAAACTATGGCTACACCTTC
CASSEGPSAEFGLNYGYTF
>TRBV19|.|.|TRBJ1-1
TGTGCCAGTAAGCCGGGAGAGAGCACTGAAGCTTTCTTT
CASKPGESTEAFF
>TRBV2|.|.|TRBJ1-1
TGTGCCAGCAGACAAAAAGACAGAAACCACACTGAAGCTTTCTTT
CASRQKDRNHTEAFF
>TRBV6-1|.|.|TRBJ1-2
TGTGCCAGCAGTGCCCAGCGATATGGCTACACCTTC
CASSAQRYGYTF
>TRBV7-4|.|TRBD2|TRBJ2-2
TGTGCCAGCAGCCTCCGACTAGCGGGGGAGTCGAACACCGGGGAGCTGTTTTTT
CASSLRLAGESNTGELFF
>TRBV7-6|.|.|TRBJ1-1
TGTGCCAGCAGCCTTCACCCATTGGGAGACACTGAAGCTTTCTTT
CASSLHPLGDTEAFF
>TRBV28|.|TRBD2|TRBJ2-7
TGTGCCAGCAGTTCAGAAAGCGGGGGGGCGTACTACGAGCAGTACTTC
CASSSESGGAYYEQYF
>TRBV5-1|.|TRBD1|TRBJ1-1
TGCGCCAGCAGCCCTACGGGACAGGGGGTGAACACTGAAGCTTTCTTT
CASSPTGQGVNTEAFF
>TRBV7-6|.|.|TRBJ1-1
TGTGCCAGCAGCTCCTCGGGTCCCAACACTGAAGCTTTCTTT
CASSSSGPNTEAFF
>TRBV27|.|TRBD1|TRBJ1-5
TGTGCCAGCAGTCCCCCCGACAGGGGCCAGGGGCATCAGCCCCAGCATTTT
CASSPPDRGQGHQPQHF
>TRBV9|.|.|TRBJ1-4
TGTGCCAGCAGCGCCCGAGCGGGGGCCCCAGGTGAAAAACTGTTTTTT
CASSARAGAPGEKLFF
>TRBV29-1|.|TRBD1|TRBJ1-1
TGCAGCTTCGGGACAGGGAGCGGTAGGATGAACACTGAAGCTTTCTTT
CSFGTGSGRMNTEAFF
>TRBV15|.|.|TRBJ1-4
TGTGCCACCAGCAGAGCTACAGAAGTTCAAGAAAAACTGTTTTTT
CATSRATEVQEKLFF
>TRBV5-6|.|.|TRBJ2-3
TGTGCCAGCACCCTTGGTGGGGGCTCGGCAGATACGCAGTATTTT
CASTLGGGSADTQYF